Listed below are T cell receptor beta chains from one sample, sequenced in a study of T cell responses to AZD1222 COVID-19 vaccine. The repertoire was sequenced with immunoSEQ multiplex PCR; TCRdb's copy has only in-frame clones and lacks some. The table includes around 50,000 clones, 70% to 90% detected once. The sample here was peripheral blood, taken on day 0 of AZD1222 vaccination. The origin of the receptors is an adult in good health. CDR3s include the opening cysteine and the closing phenylalanine or tryptophan. The order of the fields is CDR3 DNA, CDR3 protein, J gene, CDR3 length, D gene, V gene. A D gene is named only where the DNA matches it firmly.

cdr3_nt: TGTGCCAGCAGCTCCCACCTAGCGGGAGAGGAGACCCAGTACTTC
cdr3_aa: CASSSHLAGEETQYF
j_call: TRBJ2-5
cdr3_length: 15
d_call: TRBD2
v_call: TRBV5-4

cdr3_nt: TGTGCCAGCAGTTTGGCAAGGAACACTGAAGCTTTCTTT
cdr3_aa: CASSLARNTEAFF
j_call: TRBJ1-1
cdr3_length: 13
d_call: NA
v_call: TRBV12-3/TRBV12-4

cdr3_nt: TGTGCCAGCAGGGAGGGGCGTCGAGAAAAACTGTTTTTT
cdr3_aa: CASREGRREKLFF
j_call: TRBJ1-4
cdr3_length: 13
d_call: NA
v_call: TRBV12-3/TRBV12-4

cdr3_nt: TGTGCCAGCAGCCCCCCCGCCGGGGGGAGTACCTTC
cdr3_aa: CASSPPAGGSTF
j_call: TRBJ1-2
cdr3_length: 12
d_call: NA
v_call: TRBV3-1/TRBV3-2

cdr3_nt: TGTGCCAGCAGTATCGCGTACCTAGGGATCCAGGCTAATCAGCCCCAGCATTTT
cdr3_aa: CASSIAYLGIQANQPQHF
j_call: TRBJ1-5
cdr3_length: 18
d_call: NA
v_call: TRBV27

cdr3_nt: TGTGCCAGTAGTATATTGGACCTCATGAACACTGAAGCTTTCTTT
cdr3_aa: CASSILDLMNTEAFF
j_call: TRBJ1-1
cdr3_length: 15
d_call: NA
v_call: TRBV19

cdr3_nt: TGTGCCAGCAGTTTATCGGACCCCCGGGGCGTATATGGCTACACCTTC
cdr3_aa: CASSLSDPRGVYGYTF
j_call: TRBJ1-2
cdr3_length: 16
d_call: NA
v_call: TRBV27

cdr3_nt: TGTGCCAGCAGCCAAGTAGGACTGGATAATTCACCCCTCCACTTT
cdr3_aa: CASSQVGLDNSPLHF
j_call: TRBJ1-6
cdr3_length: 15
d_call: NA
v_call: TRBV3-1/TRBV3-2

cdr3_nt: TGTGCCAGCAGCCCCGAATCCACCGGGGAGCTGTTTTTT
cdr3_aa: CASSPESTGELFF
j_call: TRBJ2-2
cdr3_length: 13
d_call: NA
v_call: TRBV7-3

cdr3_nt: TGTGCCATCAGTGATTCGGGGGCGAACACTGAAGCTTTCTTT
cdr3_aa: CAISDSGANTEAFF
j_call: TRBJ1-1
cdr3_length: 14
d_call: NA
v_call: TRBV10-3

cdr3_nt: TGCGCCAGCAGCTTGAATACGCGAGGAACTGAAGCTTTCTTT
cdr3_aa: CASSLNTRGTEAFF
j_call: TRBJ1-1
cdr3_length: 14
d_call: NA
v_call: TRBV5-1

cdr3_nt: TGTGCCAGGGGCTCCACTGAAGCTTTCTTT
cdr3_aa: CARGSTEAFF
j_call: TRBJ1-1
cdr3_length: 10
d_call: NA
v_call: TRBV2

cdr3_nt: TGTGCCAGCAGTTACTCCCCTTCCAGGGGAAACGAGCAGTACTTC
cdr3_aa: CASSYSPSRGNEQYF
j_call: TRBJ2-7
cdr3_length: 15
d_call: NA
v_call: TRBV6-2/TRBV6-3

cdr3_nt: TGTGCCAGCAGCGGACGACTAGCGGGAGGGTGGTACGAGCAGTACTTC
cdr3_aa: CASSGRLAGGWYEQYF
j_call: TRBJ2-7
cdr3_length: 16
d_call: TRBD2
v_call: TRBV9

cdr3_nt: TGTGCCAGCAGTTATCGGGACGCTTACGAGCAGTACTTC
cdr3_aa: CASSYRDAYEQYF
j_call: TRBJ2-7
cdr3_length: 13
d_call: NA
v_call: TRBV6-2/TRBV6-3